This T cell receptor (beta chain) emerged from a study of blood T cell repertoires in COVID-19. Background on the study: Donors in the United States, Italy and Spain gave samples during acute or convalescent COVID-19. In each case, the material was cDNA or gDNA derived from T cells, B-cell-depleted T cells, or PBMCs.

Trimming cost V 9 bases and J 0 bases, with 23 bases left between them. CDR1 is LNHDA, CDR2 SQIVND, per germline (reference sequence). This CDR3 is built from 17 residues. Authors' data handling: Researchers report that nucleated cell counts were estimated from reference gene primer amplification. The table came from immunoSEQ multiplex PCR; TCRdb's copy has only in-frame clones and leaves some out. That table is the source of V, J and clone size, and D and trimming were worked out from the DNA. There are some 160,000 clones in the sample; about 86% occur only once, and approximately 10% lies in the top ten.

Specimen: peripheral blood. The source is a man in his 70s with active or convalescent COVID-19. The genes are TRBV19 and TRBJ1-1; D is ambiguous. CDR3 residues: CASRESGIGAVNTEAFF. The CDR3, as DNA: TGTGCCAGCCGGGAATCGGGGATAGGAGCAGTGAACACTGAAGCTTTCTTT.